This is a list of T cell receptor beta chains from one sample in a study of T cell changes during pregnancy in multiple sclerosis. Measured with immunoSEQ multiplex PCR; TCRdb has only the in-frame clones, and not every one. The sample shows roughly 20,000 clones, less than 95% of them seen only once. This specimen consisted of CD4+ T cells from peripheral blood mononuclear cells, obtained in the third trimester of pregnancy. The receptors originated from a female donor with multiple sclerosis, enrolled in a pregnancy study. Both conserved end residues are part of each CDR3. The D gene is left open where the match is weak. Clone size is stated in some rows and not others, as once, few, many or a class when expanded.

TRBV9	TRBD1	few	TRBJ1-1	TGTGCCAGCAGCGTAAGTTGGGACAGGGAAAACAGCACTGAAGCTTTCTTT	CASSVSWDRENSTEAFF
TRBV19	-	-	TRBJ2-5	TGTGCCAGTCGAAGGGGACTCTCACGGACCCAGTACTTC	CASRRGLSRTQYF
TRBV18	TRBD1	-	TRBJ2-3	TGTGCCAGCTCATCACAGGGGGCTTTATTGGATACGCAGTATTTT	CASSSQGALLDTQYF
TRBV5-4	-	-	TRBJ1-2	TGTGCCAGCAGCTTCCTACAGAGAGCTAACTATGGCTACACCTTC	CASSFLQRANYGYTF
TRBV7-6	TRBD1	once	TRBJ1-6	TGTGCCAGCAGCAAGAACAGGGGGCAATCTTCACCCCTCCACTTT	CASSKNRGQSSPLHF
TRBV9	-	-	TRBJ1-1	TGTGCCAGCAGCCCGACGGGGGGAACTGAAGCTTTCTTT	CASSPTGGTEAFF
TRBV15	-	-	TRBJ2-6	TGTGCCACCAGCAGACTCTCTGGGGCCAACGTCCTGACTTTC	CATSRLSGANVLTF
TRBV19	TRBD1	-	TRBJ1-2	TGTGCCAGTAGTACCCAGGGGGGCGAGGGCTATGGCTACACCTTC	CASSTQGGEGYGYTF
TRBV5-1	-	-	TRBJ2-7	TGCGCCAGCAGCCCGACCCTGACACCCACCTACGAGCAGTACTTC	CASSPTLTPTYEQYF
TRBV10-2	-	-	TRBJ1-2	TGCGCCAGCAGTGACCCCTCCGGCTATGGCTACACCTTC	CASSDPSGYGYTF
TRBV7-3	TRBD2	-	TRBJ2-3	TGTGCCAGCAGCCCGGGACTAGCGGGGGGGTGGGATACGCAGTATTTT	CASSPGLAGGWDTQYF
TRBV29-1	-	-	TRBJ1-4	TGCAGCGCAGCGACCCTCGTGAGTGAAAAACTGTTTTTT	CSAATLVSEKLFF
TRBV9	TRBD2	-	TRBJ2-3	TGTGCCAGCAGCTCTAGACCCATCCTCCTAGCGGGGGGTACAGATACGCAGTATTTT	CASSSRPILLAGGTDTQYF